This T cell receptor beta chain was sequenced during a study of cytomegalovirus exposure and HLA in healthy donors. Only in-frame clones appear in the TCRdb table, and some are missing; sequencing was by immunoSEQ multiplex PCR. The top ten hold roughly 1.4% of the sample, which has roughly 130,000 clones, 88% seen once. General study results and limits: The authors enumerated some 160 TCR beta chains as linked to cytomegalovirus. The dataset shows that most TCR sequences were rare, while some public TCRs occurred in many donors.

In germline, CDR1 is MRHNA, CDR2 SNTAGT. CDR3 length: 15 residues. The V and J ends lost 5 bases and 4 bases, in that order; junction bases with no gene match: 6. On this clone itself: As yet, its antigen is unknown.

The sequence was obtained from a man aged 25 to 40 in good health and CMV-seronegative. The chain is built from TRBV6-4 and TRBJ2-1; 9 bases match TRBD1. The sequenced sample was PBMCs. CDR3 DNA: TGTGCCAGCAGTTCGTGGGGACAGGGATACAATGAGCAGTTCTTC. It encodes CASSSWGQGYNEQFF.